This entry is about one TCR beta chain. Its cognate antigen has yet to be identified. No quality values exist for individual bases; no much larger clone is one base distant. TCRdb records Illumina NovaSeq 6000 as the sequencer. Synthesis of TCR cDNA relied on 5'RACE template switching, a step that introduced a universal primer site along with unique molecular identifiers. cDNA synthesis was primed from both the TCR alpha and TCR beta constant segments. Libraries were amplified in two PCR steps, with sample barcodes and sequencing adapters added in the second step. Libraries were sequenced on Illumina HiSeq 2500 (2x100 bp) or NovaSeq (2x150 bp). As for the original processing: MIGEC handled demultiplexing of reads and collapsing into UMI consensus sequences, while MiXCR performed V(D)J alignment. Using edgeR on replicate PBMC samples, clonotypes were called vaccine-responding if FDR was below 0.01 and the log2 fold change was above 5 up to day 15. Each bulk clonotype received a CD4 or CD8 identity based on whether the sequenced CD4 or CD8 repertoire contained that clonotype at higher abundance. Clones were called with MiXCR by TCRdb after fastp trimmed the public reads at Q25, and only in-frame beta chains were retained. Entries are consolidated by CDR3 protein sequence, retaining the most common genes and DNA. The V and J calls were determined by TCRdb, not by the authors. This sample has 200,000 to 250,000 distinct CDR3 sequences in its table, and about 3% of those were observed once. Around 3.3% of the sample comes from the top ten.

The sample originates from a study of T cells after yellow fever vaccination (dated by TCRdb to the late 2010s). Regarding the study in general: Libraries from fractions with low cell numbers were prepared with the SMART-Seq v4 Ultra Low Input RNA kit. Bulk TCR alpha and beta repertoires were sequenced longitudinally to track T-cell clones before and after primary and booster YFV17D yellow fever vaccination. The cohort comprised two healthy male donors, one aged 18 to 30 and one aged 30 to 40 years. Blood was drawn at multiple timepoints before and after primary and secondary immunization, with bulk PBMC replicates and cell subsets isolated. The paper as a whole reports these results and caveats: A small fraction of clonotypes showed up in both the CD4 and CD8 compartments, probably as a result of convergent recombination. The study included only a couple of donors, which limits how far the findings can be generalized. Computational filtering was required because FACS-sorted repertoires could contain abundant contaminating clonotypes from the bulk population. After the booster, most of the clones that had expanded following primary vaccination were detected again (around 97% of CD4 and 80% to 90% of CD8), which suggests that memory was broadly maintained. The secondary T-cell response was found to be weaker but faster than the primary response, with a peak reached on day 5 rather than on day 15.

Measured from the cysteine to the phenylalanine, the CDR3 is 17 residues long. CDR3 DNA only is kept here, 51 bases in frame from base 1. Trimming leaves V shorter by 7 bases and J shorter by 1 base, with the junction holding 8 bases beyond the gene matches. The treatment or condition label, read with the paper, signifies: live attenuated yellow fever vaccine strain. PBMCs were isolated from peripheral blood using a standard Ficoll-Paque protocol. Dynabeads CD4 and CD8 positive selection kits were used to isolate the CD4 and CD8 T-cell fractions. TriZol was used to extract RNA from bulk PBMCs, from CD4 and CD8 fractions, and from dextramer-positive and dextramer-negative fractions.

This sequence originates from a man younger than 30 who received the YFV17D yellow fever vaccine. The specimen was CD4+ T cells sorted from PBMCs, collected 10 days after the yellow fever booster vaccination. This chain is built from TRBV12-3 or TRBV12-4 and TRBJ2-6, with 9 bases matching TRBD1. The CDR3 corresponds to CASTEPGTGSGANVLTF. Here is the DNA: TGTGCCAGCACCGAACCCGGGACAGGGTCTGGGGCCAACGTCCTGACTTTC.